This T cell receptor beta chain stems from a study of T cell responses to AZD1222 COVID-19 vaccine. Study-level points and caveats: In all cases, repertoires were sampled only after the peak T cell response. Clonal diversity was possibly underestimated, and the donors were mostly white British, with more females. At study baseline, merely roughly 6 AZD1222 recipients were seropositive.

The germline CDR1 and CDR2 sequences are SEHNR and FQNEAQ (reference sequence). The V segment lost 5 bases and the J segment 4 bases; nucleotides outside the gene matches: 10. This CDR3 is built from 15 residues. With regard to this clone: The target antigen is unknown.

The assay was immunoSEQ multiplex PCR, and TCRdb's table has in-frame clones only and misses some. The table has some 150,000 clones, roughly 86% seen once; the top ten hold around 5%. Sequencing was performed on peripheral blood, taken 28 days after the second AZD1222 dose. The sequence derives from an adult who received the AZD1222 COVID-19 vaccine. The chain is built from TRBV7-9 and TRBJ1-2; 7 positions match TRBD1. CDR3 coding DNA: TGTGCCAGCAGCGTAGTAGAGGGGACAGTCTATGGCTACACCTTC. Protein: CASSVVEGTVYGYTF. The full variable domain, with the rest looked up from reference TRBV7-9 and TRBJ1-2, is DTGVSQNPRHKITKRGQNVTFRCDPISEHNRLYWYRQTLGQGPEFLTYFQNEAQLEKSRLLSDRFSAERPKGSFSTLEIQRTEQGDSAMYLCASSVVEGTVYGYTFGSGTRLTVV.